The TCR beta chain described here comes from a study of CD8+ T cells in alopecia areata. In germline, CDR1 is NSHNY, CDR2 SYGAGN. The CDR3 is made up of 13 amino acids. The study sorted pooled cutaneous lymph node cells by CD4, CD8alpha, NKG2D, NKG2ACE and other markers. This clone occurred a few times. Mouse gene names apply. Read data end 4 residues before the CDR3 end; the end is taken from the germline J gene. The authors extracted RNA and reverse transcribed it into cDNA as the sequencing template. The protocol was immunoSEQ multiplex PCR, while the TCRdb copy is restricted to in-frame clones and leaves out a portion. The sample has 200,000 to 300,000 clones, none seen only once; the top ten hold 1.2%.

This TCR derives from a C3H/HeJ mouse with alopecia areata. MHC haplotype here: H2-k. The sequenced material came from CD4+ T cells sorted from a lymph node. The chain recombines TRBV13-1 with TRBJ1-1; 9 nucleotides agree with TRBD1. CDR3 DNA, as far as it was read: TGTGCCAGCAAATGGACAGGGGTGCCA. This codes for CASKWTGVP. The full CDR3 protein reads CASKWTGVPEVFF.